The present entry profiles one T cell receptor (beta chain) with its context. The data originate from a study of blood T cell repertoires in COVID-19. Study-wide background: Acute-phase and convalescent COVID-19 samples originated in the United States, Italy and Spain. From T cells, B-cell-depleted T cells, or PBMCs came the material, which was cDNA or gDNA.

TCRdb keeps only in-frame clones here, not all; method: immunoSEQ multiplex PCR. In the table there are some 50,000 clones, around four fifths of which are singletons. The sequence was obtained from a man aged 45 to 65 with acute or convalescent COVID-19. Sequencing was done on a sample of peripheral blood.

CDR3 region: CASTTAGYYGYTF. CDR3 nucleotides: TGTGCCAGCACCACCGCGGGCTACTATGGCTACACCTTC. The chain joins TRBV9 to TRBJ1-2; D gene unclear. V gave up 6 bases and J gave up 3 bases, with 12 bases separating them. The CDR3 is 13 residues long. Germline lookup yields CDR1 SGDLS and CDR2 YYNGEE.